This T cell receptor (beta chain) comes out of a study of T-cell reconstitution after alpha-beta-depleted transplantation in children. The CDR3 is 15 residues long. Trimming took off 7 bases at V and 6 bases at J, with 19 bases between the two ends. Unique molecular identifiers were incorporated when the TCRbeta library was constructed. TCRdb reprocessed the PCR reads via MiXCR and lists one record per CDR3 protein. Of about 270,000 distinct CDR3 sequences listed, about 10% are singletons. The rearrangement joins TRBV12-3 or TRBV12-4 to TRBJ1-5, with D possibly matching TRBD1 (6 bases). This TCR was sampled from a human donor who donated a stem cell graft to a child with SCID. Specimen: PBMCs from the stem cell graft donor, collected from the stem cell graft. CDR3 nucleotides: TGTGCCAGCAACCTCGGAGGGGGGGGAACTCAGCCCCAGCATTTT. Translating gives CASNLGGGGTQPQHF.